This T cell receptor (beta chain) was captured in a study of regulatory T cells in long-lasting Graves disease. The table lists this clonotype with a few counts. The CDR3 extends over 15 amino acids. In germline, CDR1 is DFQATT, CDR2 SNEGSKA (reference sequence). With 6 bases clipped from V and 4 bases from J, the junction kept 5 bases outside the gene matches. Through Arm-PCR of CDR3 regions and iRepertoire HTBI primers, TCR beta libraries were built. Each CDR3 protein is one row after TCRdb ran MiXCR on the multiplex PCR reads. This table has around 400,000 distinct CDR3 sequences, 15% appearing once. The time point denotes: newly diagnosed GD, antithyroid drugs for less than 3 months. Making the TCR library involved RNA that had been extracted from PBMCs. The authors diagnosed Graves' disease using American Thyroid Association guidelines. The patients were drawn from one endocrinology department in Xi'an, China.

The same specimen was also included in a second study, on T cells in Graves' hyperthyroidism and ophthalmopathy.

The V call is TRBV20-1, the J call TRBJ2-5, with 16 bases identical to TRBD2. Material: peripheral blood mononuclear cells (PBMCs), obtained at new diagnosis, from a patient treated with antithyroid drugs. The source is a woman between 35 and 50 years old with Graves disease. CDR3 DNA sequence: TGCAGTGCGCCCGGGACTAGCGGGAGGGTAGAGACCCAGTACTTC. As protein: CSAPGTSGRVETQYF.